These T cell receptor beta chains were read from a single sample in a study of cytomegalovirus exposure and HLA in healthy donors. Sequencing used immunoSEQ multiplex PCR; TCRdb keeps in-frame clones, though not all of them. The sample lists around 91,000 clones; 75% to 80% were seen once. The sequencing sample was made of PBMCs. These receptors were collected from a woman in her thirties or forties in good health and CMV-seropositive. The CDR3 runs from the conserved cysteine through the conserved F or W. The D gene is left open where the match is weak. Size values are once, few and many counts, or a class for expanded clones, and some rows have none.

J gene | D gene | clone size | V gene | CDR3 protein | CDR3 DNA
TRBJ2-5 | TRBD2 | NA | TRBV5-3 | CARSLARLAGAQETQYF | TGTGCCAGAAGCTTGGCCCGACTAGCGGGGGCCCAAGAGACCCAGTACTTC
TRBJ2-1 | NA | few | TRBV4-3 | CASSMAGTYNEQFF | TGCGCCAGCAGCATGGCGGGAACCTACAATGAGCAGTTCTTC
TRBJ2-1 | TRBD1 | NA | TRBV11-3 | CASSRDRVHEQFF | TGTGCCAGCAGCCGGGACAGGGTCCATGAGCAGTTCTTC
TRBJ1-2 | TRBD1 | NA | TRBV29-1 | CSVEDQGALSYTF | TGCAGCGTTGAGGACCAGGGGGCGCTTAGCTACACCTTC
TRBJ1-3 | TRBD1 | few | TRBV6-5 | CAVRGQGRGNTIYF | TGTGCCGTCCGGGGACAGGGCCGTGGAAACACCATATATTTT
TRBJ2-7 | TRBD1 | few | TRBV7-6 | CASSFGQGGEQYF | TGTGCCAGCAGCTTCGGACAGGGGGGAGAGCAGTACTTC
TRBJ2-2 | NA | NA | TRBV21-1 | CASSKALPSGSFANTGELFF | TGTGCCAGCAGCAAAGCGCTACCTAGCGGGTCCTTTGCGAACACCGGGGAGCTGTTTTTT
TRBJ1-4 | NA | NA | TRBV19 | CASSIDHGGRVAATNEKLFF | TGTGCCAGTAGTATAGATCACGGAGGGAGGGTGGCTGCAACTAATGAAAAACTGTTTTTT
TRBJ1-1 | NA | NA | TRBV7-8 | CASSEQQAGGTEAFF | TGTGCCAGCAGCGAACAGCAGGCGGGGGGCACTGAAGCTTTCTTT
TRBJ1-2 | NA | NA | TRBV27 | CASSPTTLVHGYTF | TGTGCCAGCAGTCCGACTACTTTAGTGCATGGCTACACCTTC
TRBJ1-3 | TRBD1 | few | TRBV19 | CASSRQGAGGNTIYF | TGTGCCAGTAGTCGACAGGGGGCAGGTGGAAACACCATATATTTT
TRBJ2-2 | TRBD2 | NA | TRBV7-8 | CASSLMAGRSAGELFF | TGTGCCAGCAGCTTAATGGCCGGGAGGTCTGCCGGGGAGCTGTTTTTT
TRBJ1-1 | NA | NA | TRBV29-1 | CSVQWSTSEAFF | TGCAGCGTCCAGTGGAGTACGTCTGAAGCTTTCTTT
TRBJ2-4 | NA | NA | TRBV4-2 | CASSQIPTGAYFGVNIQYF | TGTGCCAGCAGCCAAATACCGACAGGTGCATACTTCGGGGTGAACATTCAGTACTTC
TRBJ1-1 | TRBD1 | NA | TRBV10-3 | CAISDPSRTGEIEAFF | TGTGCCATCAGTGACCCTTCTCGGACAGGGGAAATTGAAGCCTTCTTT
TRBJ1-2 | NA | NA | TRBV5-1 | CASSPSGGLSGYTF | TGCGCCAGCAGCCCAAGCGGCGGGTTAAGCGGCTACACCTTC
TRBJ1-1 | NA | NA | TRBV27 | CASSFLIDSSEAFF | TGTGCCAGCAGTTTCCTTATAGACTCTAGCGAAGCTTTCTTT
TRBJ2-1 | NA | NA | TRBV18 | CASSPQQGFNEQFF | TGTGCCAGCTCGCCACAACAGGGTTTCAATGAGCAGTTCTTC
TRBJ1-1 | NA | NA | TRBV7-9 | CASSLDSMNTEAFF | TGTGCCAGCAGCTTAGACAGTATGAACACTGAAGCTTTCTTT
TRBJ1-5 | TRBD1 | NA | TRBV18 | CASSPDRVRQPQHF | TGTGCCAGCTCACCCGACAGGGTTAGGCAGCCCCAGCATTTT
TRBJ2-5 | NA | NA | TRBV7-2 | CASSYLRDQETQYF | TGTGCCAGCAGCTACCTCCGGGACCAAGAGACCCAGTACTTC
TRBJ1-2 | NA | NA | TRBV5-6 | CASSLGQNPNYGYTF | TGTGCCAGCAGCTTGGGACAGAACCCAAACTATGGCTACACCTTC
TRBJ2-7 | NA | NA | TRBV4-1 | CASSQDGSLVGEQYF | TGCGCCAGCAGCCAAGACGGCAGTCTAGTCGGCGAGCAGTACTTC
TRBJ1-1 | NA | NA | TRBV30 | CAWSPSLDGLNTEAFF | TGTGCCTGGAGCCCTTCACTCGATGGGCTGAACACTGAAGCTTTCTTT
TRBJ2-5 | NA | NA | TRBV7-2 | CASSPRLAGEQYF | TGTGCCAGCAGCCCCCGACTAGCAGGGGAGCAGTACTTC
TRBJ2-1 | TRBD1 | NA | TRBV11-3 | CASSLVGTDHNEQFF | TGTGCCAGCAGCTTAGTAGGGACAGACCACAATGAGCAGTTCTTC
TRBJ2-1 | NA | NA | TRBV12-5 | CASGLASSRDSYNEQFF | TGTGCTAGTGGTTTGGCATCCTCCCGGGACTCCTACAATGAGCAGTTCTTC
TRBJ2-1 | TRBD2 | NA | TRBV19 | CASRLAGGGRINEQFF | TGTGCCAGTAGGCTAGCGGGAGGTGGTCGTATCAATGAGCAGTTCTTC
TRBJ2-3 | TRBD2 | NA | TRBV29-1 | CSVEDLSGRAGTDTQYF | TGCAGCGTTGAAGATCTTAGCGGGAGGGCCGGGACAGATACGCAGTATTTT
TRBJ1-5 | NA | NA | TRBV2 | CASSYQASGNQPQHF | TGTGCCAGCAGTTATCAGGCGTCGGGCAATCAGCCCCAGCATTTT
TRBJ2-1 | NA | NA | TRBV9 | CASSVASAGRSYNEQFF | TGTGCCAGCAGCGTAGCTTCCGCGGGACGCTCCTACAATGAGCAGTTCTTC
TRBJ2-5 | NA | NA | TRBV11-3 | CASSWMGQEETQYF | TGTGCCAGCAGCTGGATGGGCCAAGAAGAGACCCAGTACTTC
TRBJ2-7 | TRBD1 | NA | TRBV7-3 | CASSQRQGANEQYF | TGTGCCAGCAGCCAAAGACAGGGGGCTAACGAGCAGTACTTC
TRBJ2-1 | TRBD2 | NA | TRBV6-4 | CASSELAGTYNEQFF | TGTGCCAGCAGTGAACTAGCGGGAACCTACAATGAGCAGTTCTTC
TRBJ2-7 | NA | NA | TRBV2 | CASSAAGPYEQYF | TGTGCCAGCAGTGCGGCGGGTCCCTACGAGCAGTACTTC
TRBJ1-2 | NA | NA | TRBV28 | CASTLPDSDNYGYTF | TGTGCCAGCACCCTACCCGACAGCGATAACTATGGCTACACCTTC
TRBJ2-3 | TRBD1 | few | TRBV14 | CASSRKDRGGTDTQYF | TGTGCCAGCAGCCGGAAGGACAGGGGGGGCACAGATACGCAGTATTTT
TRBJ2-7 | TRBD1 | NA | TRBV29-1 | CSGRQGGSYEQYF | TGCAGCGGTAGACAGGGGGGGTCCTACGAGCAGTACTTC
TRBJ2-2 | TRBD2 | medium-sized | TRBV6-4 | CASSRTSGNTGELFF | TGTGCCAGCAGCAGGACTAGCGGCAACACCGGGGAGCTGTTTTTT
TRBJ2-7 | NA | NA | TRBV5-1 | CASSATIGSTYEQYF | TGCGCCAGCAGCGCAACTATCGGGTCCACCTACGAGCAGTACTTC
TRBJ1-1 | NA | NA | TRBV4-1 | CASSQGGSSTEAFF | TGCGCCAGCAGCCAAGGAGGGTCTAGCACTGAAGCTTTCTTT
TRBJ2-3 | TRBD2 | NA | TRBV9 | CASSVGSSGGPDTQYF | TGTGCCAGCAGCGTAGGGTCTAGCGGAGGTCCAGATACGCAGTATTTT
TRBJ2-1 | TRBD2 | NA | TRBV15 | CATGGRGDNEQFF | TGTGCCACCGGCGGGAGGGGGGACAATGAGCAGTTCTTC
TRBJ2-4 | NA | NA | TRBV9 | CASSPGEWQNIQYF | TGTGCCAGCAGCCCGGGGGAATGGCAAAACATTCAGTACTTC
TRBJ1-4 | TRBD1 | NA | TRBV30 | CAWSGGGQGEKLFF | TGTGCCTGGAGCGGGGGGGGACAGGGAGAAAAACTGTTTTTT
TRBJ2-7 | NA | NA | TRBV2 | CASSVAPEQYF | TGTGCCAGCAGCGTAGCCCCCGAGCAGTACTTC
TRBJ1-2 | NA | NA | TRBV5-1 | CASSLGSLDVYGYTF | TGCGCCAGCAGCTTGGGGAGTCTTGATGTTTATGGCTACACCTTC
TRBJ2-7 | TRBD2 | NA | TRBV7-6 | CASSLARERGSYEQYF | TGTGCCAGCAGCTTAGCGAGGGAGCGGGGGTCCTACGAGCAGTACTTC
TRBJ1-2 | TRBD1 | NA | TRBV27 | CASSLDGTGVIYGYTF | TGTGCCAGCAGTTTAGACGGGACAGGGGTGATCTATGGCTACACCTTC
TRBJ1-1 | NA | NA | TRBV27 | CASSSQFGAATEAFF | TGTGCCAGCAGTTCCCAATTTGGGGCGGCAACTGAAGCTTTCTTT
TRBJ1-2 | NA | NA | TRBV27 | CASGGELYGYTF | TGTGCCAGTGGGGGGGAGCTCTATGGCTACACCTTC
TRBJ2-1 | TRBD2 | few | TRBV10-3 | CAIGGAGGSYNEQFF | TGTGCCATCGGTGGGGCGGGAGGAAGCTACAATGAGCAGTTCTTC
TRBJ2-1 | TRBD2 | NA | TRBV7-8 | CASSLSTSGRQGDLEGRAAQFF | TGTGCCAGCAGCTTATCGACTAGCGGGAGACAAGGGGATCTTGAAGGGAGGGCTGCGCAGTTCTTC
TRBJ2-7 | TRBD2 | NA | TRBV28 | CASSSMAGGPSYEQYF | TGTGCCAGCAGCTCCATGGCGGGAGGCCCCTCCTACGAGCAGTACTTC
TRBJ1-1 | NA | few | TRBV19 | CASSIGLPGDEAFF | TGTGCCAGTAGTATAGGGTTGCCAGGGGATGAAGCTTTCTTT
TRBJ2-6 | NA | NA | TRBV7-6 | CASSLRSSSGANVLTF | TGTGCCAGCAGCTTACGGTCGTCGTCTGGGGCCAACGTCCTGACTTTC
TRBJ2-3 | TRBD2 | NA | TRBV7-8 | CASSLASGSGDTQYF | TGTGCCAGCAGCTTAGCCAGCGGGAGTGGAGATACGCAGTATTTT
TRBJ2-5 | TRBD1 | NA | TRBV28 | CASRAGTEETQYF | TGTGCCAGCAGGGCCGGGACAGAAGAGACCCAGTACTTC
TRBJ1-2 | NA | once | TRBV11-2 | CASSLANRGAFGYTF | TGTGCCAGCAGCTTAGCCAATCGGGGGGCCTTCGGCTACACCTTC